The 28 T cell receptor beta chains presented below share a single source sample, sequenced in a study of circulating CD8 cells and anti-PD-1 response in melanoma. Four subsets defined by PD-1 and/or TIGIT were sorted from live CD3+CD8+TCRalphabeta+ cells. TCR libraries were prepared from roughly 15 ng of total RNA with the QIAseq Immune Repertoire TCR panel. TCRdb re-analysed the reads in MiXCR, keeping a single row per CDR3 protein. The repertoire holds approximately 450 distinct CDR3 sequences, with 10% as singletons. Sample: CD8+ T cells from PBMCs, taken at baseline or after one month of anti-PD-1 therapy (not recorded which). The receptors derive from a human donor with melanoma.

This clonotype occurred a few times. V gene TRBV6-5 combines with J gene TRBJ2-7; 8 bases are a match to TRBD2. The CDR3 is made up of 14 amino acids. Germline-derived CDR1 and CDR2 are MNHEY and SVGAGI. The V gene end was trimmed by 5 bases and the J gene end by 3 bases; junction bases not matched to a gene: 6. CDR3 region: CASSPTGGIYEQYF. CDR3 DNA: TGTGCCAGCAGTCCGACGGGGGGGATCTACGAGCAGTACTTC.

This chain joins TRBV19 and TRBJ2-7, with 7 bases fitting TRBD1. Trimming cost V 5 bases and J 1 base; bases outside gene matches: 5. The CDR3 runs to 14 residues. Germline loops: CDR1 LNHDA, CDR2 SQIVND (reference sequence). This CDR3 is CASSRTGFSYEQYF. The CDR3 DNA is TGTGCCAGTAGTCGGACAGGCTTTTCCTACGAGCAGTACTTC.

By its share, this clonotype is medium-sized. The rearrangement uses TRBV28 and TRBJ2-3, with 11 bases matching TRBD1. The germline CDR1 and CDR2 sequences are MDHEN and SYDVKM. With V trimmed by 7 bases and J by 3 bases, 6 bases remained unmatched. This CDR3 has 15 residues. The CDR3 loop is CASTPGTGGTDTQYF. The DNA of the CDR3 is TGTGCCAGCACCCCCGGGACAGGGGGAACAGATACGCAGTATTTT.

In its sample, this clonotype is large. This chain uses TRBV2 with TRBJ2-6; 9 bases are a match to TRBD1. Germline assignment: CDR1 SNHLY and CDR2 FYNNEI. CDR3 length: 18 amino acids. V was clipped by 9 bases and J by 1 base; unmatched bases: 13. CDR3 loop: CARGLPGQGMSGANVLTF. The CDR3 region has the DNA TGTGCCAGGGGACTACCGGGACAGGGAATGTCTGGGGCCAACGTCCTGACTTTC.

This clonotype was found a few times. A junction end diverges from the germline sequence, so it may reflect a read error. The gene calls are TRBV3-1 and TRBJ2-5; tentative D call: TRBD1 (6 bases). This CDR3 spans 12 amino acids. Germline V gene sequence: CDR1 LGHDT, CDR2 YNNKEL (reference sequence). This CDR3 reads CASRNRVESQYF. In DNA form, the CDR3 reads TGTGCCAGCAGAAACAGGGTAGAGTCCCAGTACTTC.

This clonotype is large. The chain has TRBV4-3 and TRBJ1-6; D perhaps matches TRBD1 (5 bases). The germline gives CDR1 LGHNA, CDR2 YSLEER. The CDR3 runs to 13 residues. Trimming took off 7 bases at V and 9 bases at J, with 13 bases between the two ends. CDR3 nucleotides: TGCGCCAGCACCCCGGGGGGGGGTTCACCCCTCCACTTT. This sequence encodes CASTPGGGSPLHF.

This clonotype is labeled as medium-sized (0.01 to 0.1%). The chain recombines TRBV7-2 with TRBJ2-7; TRBD2 aligns across 10 bases. The trim removed 5 bases at V and 5 bases at J, leaving 6 bases unmatched. Germline assignment: CDR1 SGHTA and CDR2 FQGNSA. CDR3 length: 14 amino acids. The CDR3 loop reads CASSQLAGANEQYF. CDR3 in DNA: TGTGCCAGCAGCCAGCTAGCGGGGGCAAACGAGCAGTACTTC.

In its sample, this clonotype ranks as medium-sized. The chain is built from TRBV6-1 and TRBJ1-5; D gene ambiguous. There are 18 residues in the CDR3. CDR1 and CDR2 from the germline V gene are MNHNS and SASEGT. Trimming pared 2 bases from V and 1 base from J, leaving 18 bases between. CDR3 DNA sequence: TGTGCCAGCAGTGAAAGGTACTGGGAGACTTGGAGCAATCAGCCCCAGCATTTT. It encodes CASSERYWETWSNQPQHF.

This clonotype is medium-sized within its sample. The chain has TRBV7-3 and TRBJ2-2; weak D call: TRBD1 (6 bases). The ends were cut back, 5 bases at V and 7 bases at J, with 11 bases in the middle. The CDR3 length is 13 residues. Germline V gene sequence: CDR1 SGHTA, CDR2 FQGTGA. CDR3 amino acids: CASSIEGGGELFF. CDR3 bases: TGTGCCAGCAGCATCGAAGGGGGCGGGGAGCTGTTTTTT. The whole variable domain, remainder taken from reference TRBV7-3 and TRBJ2-2, is GAGVSQTPSNKVTEKGKYVELRCDPISGHTALYWYRQSLGQGPEFLIYFQGTGAADDSGLPNDRFFAVRPEGSVSTLKIQRTERGDSAVYLCASSIEGGGELFFGEGSRLTVL.

This clonotype is medium-sized. The chain has TRBV20-1 and TRBJ2-1; 10 positions agree with TRBD2. The CDR3 is made up of 14 amino acids. Germline CDR1 reads DFQATT; CDR2 reads SNEGSKA (reference sequence). The V gene end was trimmed by 5 bases and the J gene end by 2 bases; junction bases not matched to a gene: 3. The CDR3 DNA is TGCAGTGCTCCCAGCGGGGGGGCCTACAATGAGCAGTTCTTC. It translates to CSAPSGGAYNEQFF.

By its share, this clonotype is medium-sized. This chain connects TRBV6-2 or TRBV6-3 to TRBJ2-7, with a possible D match to TRBD1 (6 bases). The length of the CDR3 is 16 residues. Germline V gene sequence: CDR1 MNHEY, CDR2 SVGEGT. V was trimmed by 0 bases and J by 3 bases, leaving 15 bases between them. The CDR3 reads CASSYSLGQRVYEQYF. The CDR3 DNA follows: TGTGCCAGCAGTTACTCCCTCGGACAGAGAGTCTACGAGCAGTACTTC.

This clonotype is judged large (0.1 to 1%). The chain is built from TRBV5-1 and TRBJ2-7; D unresolved. CDR1 SGHRS and CDR2 YFSETQ come from the germline V gene. This CDR3 is built from 13 residues. Trimming left V 4 bases short and J 2 bases short, with 10 bases between. CDR3 region: CASSPDTAYEQYF. The CDR3 region has the DNA TGCGCCAGCAGCCCTGACACTGCCTACGAGCAGTACTTC.

This clonotype is medium-sized by share. This chain joins TRBV12-3 or TRBV12-4 and TRBJ2-2, with 7 bases that match TRBD1. V lost 11 bases to trimming and J lost 0 bases; unmatched junction nucleotides: 6. The CDR3 has 14 residues. CDR3 region: CASGQTTNTGELFF. The CDR3 nucleotides are TGTGCCTCGGGACAGACTACGAACACCGGGGAGCTGTTTTTT.

This clonotype counts as medium-sized. The gene calls are TRBV6-5 and TRBJ2-1; tentatively, D is TRBD2 (6 bases). This CDR3 is 18 amino acids long. The V end lost 5 bases, the J end lost 10 bases, and 30 bases lay between the germline ends. Germline lookup yields CDR1 MNHEY and CDR2 SVGAGI. The CDR3 loop is CASSRTSRRTGKIEEQFF. Here the CDR3 DNA reads TGTGCCAGCAGTCGCACTAGCCGGAGGACGGGAAAAATCGAAGAGCAGTTCTTC.

In its sample, this clonotype is medium-sized. This rearrangement joins TRBV6-5 to TRBJ2-7, with a tentative D call TRBD2 (6 bases). V lost 2 bases and J 0 bases, leaving 11 bases between the germline ends. The CDR3 runs 15 residues. Germline lookup yields CDR1 MNHEY and CDR2 SVGAGI. For the CDR3, the DNA is TGTGCCAGCAGTTACGGGGGGACCAGCTCCTACGAGCAGTACTTC. It specifies CASSYGGTSSYEQYF.

The chain uses TRBV7-3 and TRBJ2-7; 11 bases agree with TRBD1. The V segment lost 5 bases and the J segment 3 bases; nucleotides outside the gene matches: 3. The CDR3 covers 14 residues. The germline gives CDR1 SGHTA, CDR2 FQGTGA. CDR3 residues: CASSPGTGGYEQYF. CDR3 nucleotides: TGTGCCAGCAGCCCGGGGACAGGGGGCTACGAGCAGTACTTC.

Relative to its sample, this clonotype is hyperexpanded. The genes are TRBV20-1 and TRBJ2-7, with 9 bases lining up with TRBD1. Looked up from germline, CDR1 is DFQATT and CDR2 is SNEGSKA (reference sequence). Unmatched junction bases numbered 15, after V lost 5 bases and J lost 7 bases. This CDR3 is built from 15 residues. DNA for the CDR3: TGCAGTGCTCAGGAGGGGACAGGGCGAATCTTAGAGCAGTACTTC. Translation gives CSAQEGTGRILEQYF.

As to this clonotype: Sequence at one end of the junction differs from germline and may be a read error. The CDR3 sequence is CAGSLNRANTGELFF. In nucleotides, the CDR3 is TGCGCCGGCAGCCTGAACAGGGCGAACACCGGGGAGCTGTTTTTT. This chain uses TRBV4-1 with TRBJ2-2, with D possibly being TRBD1 (6 bases). Germline CDR1 and CDR2: MGHRA and YSYEKL. This CDR3 spans 15 amino acids.

In its sample, this clonotype ranks as large. The chain recombines TRBV2 with TRBJ2-1; no firm D call. Germline-derived CDR1 and CDR2 are SNHLY and FYNNEI. CDR3 length: 14 amino acids. Between the trimmed V and J ends, which lost 2 bases and 8 bases, there was a span of 13 bases. The CDR3: CASSEFSGSDEQFF. CDR3 coding DNA: TGTGCCAGCAGTGAATTCTCCGGGTCCGATGAGCAGTTCTTC.

This clonotype is labeled large (0.1 to 1%). The chain has TRBV7-3 and TRBJ2-1; 7 positions agree with TRBD1. Per the germline V gene, CDR1 is SGHTA and CDR2 is FQGTGA. The CDR3 sequence is 15 residues long. The trim removed 4 bases at V and 6 bases at J, leaving 9 bases unmatched. The DNA of the CDR3 is TGTGCCAGCAGCTCAACTCCGGGACAGAGCAATGAGCAGTTCTTC. Encoded protein: CASSSTPGQSNEQFF.

This clonotype was observed a few times. A much larger clone lies a single base off, so this may be a read error. This chain links TRBV7-3 with TRBJ2-1, with D perhaps matching TRBD2 (5 bases). CDR3 length equals 13 residues. Germline V gene sequence: CDR1 SGHTA, CDR2 FQGTGA. The CDR3 spells CASSLWPGNEQVF. The DNA of the CDR3 is TGTGCCAGCAGCTTATGGCCCGGGAACGAGCAGGTCTTC. Complete variable domain (other parts from reference TRBV7-3 and TRBJ2-1): GAGVSQTPSNKVTEKGKYVELRCDPISGHTALYWYRQSLGQGPEFLIYFQGTGAADDSGLPNDRFFAVRPEGSVSTLKIQRTERGDSAVYLCASSLWPGNEQVFGPGTRLTVL.

In regard to this clonotype: Germline and junction disagree at one end, which may indicate a read error. This chain links TRBV28 with TRBJ2-4; D unresolved. The CDR3 consists of 16 residues. CDR1 MDHEN and CDR2 SYDVKM come from the germline V gene. CDR3 in DNA: TGTGCCAGCAGTTCCCGGTTCACTGTAGCCAAAAACATTCAGCACTTC. This encodes CASSSRFTVAKNIQHF.

In regard to this clonotype: This likely comes from a read error, as the CDR3 has no conserved phenylalanine or tryptophan at its end. The V call is TRBV7-6, the J call TRBJ2-1, with TRBD2 identical over 10 bases. Germline trimming cut 1 base from V and 2 bases from J; bases unmatched to any gene: 8. The germline V gene has CDR1 SGHVS and CDR2 FNYEAQ. The CDR3 is made up of 18 amino acids. The CDR3 here is CASSLVAGGVLTYNEQFS. In DNA, the CDR3 is TGTGCCAGCAGCTTAGTAGCGGGGGGAGTACTCACCTACAATGAGCAGTTCTCC.

By share, this clonotype ranks as medium-sized. The chain employs TRBV20-1 and TRBJ2-2; D is unclear. The CDR3 has 13 residues. V was cut by 1 base and J by 0 bases, with 3 bases left in between. The V gene's germline CDR1 is DFQATT and CDR2 SNEGSKA (reference sequence). CDR3 residues: CSARGANTGELFF. In DNA, the CDR3 is TGCAGTGCTAGAGGGGCGAACACCGGGGAGCTGTTTTTT.

In its sample, this clonotype ranks as hyperexpanded. The genes are TRBV11-2 and TRBJ1-6; D is undetermined. CDR1 is SGHAT and CDR2 is FQNNGV in the germline V gene. This CDR3 is 16 amino acids long. V dropped 0 bases and J dropped 10 bases, with 16 bases sitting between them. Written as DNA, the CDR3 is TGTGCCAGCAGCTTAGATCCCCAACCGAGGATCTCACCCCTCCACTTT. Residues: CASSLDPQPRISPLHF.

This chain connects TRBV28 to TRBJ1-2, with 9 bases matching TRBD1. The V and J ends lost 6 bases and 3 bases, in that order; junction bases with no gene match: 5. Germline CDR1 and CDR2: MDHEN and SYDVKM. CDR3 length: 14 residues. The CDR3 loop reads CASRAGTGYYGYTF. CDR3 nucleotide sequence: TGTGCCAGCAGAGCGGGGACAGGGTACTATGGCTACACCTTC.

V is TRBV18 and J is TRBJ1-2; 10 positions match TRBD1. Per the germline V gene, CDR1 is KGHSH and CDR2 is LQKENI. Trimming removed 2 bases from V and 6 bases from J; junction bases left unmatched: 6. The length of the CDR3 is 15 residues. The CDR3 loop is CASSPGGTGVDGYTF. The CDR3 nucleotides read TGTGCCAGCTCACCAGGCGGGACAGGGGTCGATGGCTACACCTTC.

This clonotype ranks as medium-sized. The chain employs TRBV7-6 and TRBJ2-7; the D is unclear. Germline loops: CDR1 SGHVS, CDR2 FNYEAQ. This CDR3 is built from 13 residues. Between the trimmed V and J ends, which lost 1 base and 3 bases, there was a span of 7 bases. The CDR3, as DNA: TGTGCCAGCAGCTTAGGACGGAGCTACGAGCAGTACTTC. This codes for CASSLGRSYEQYF.